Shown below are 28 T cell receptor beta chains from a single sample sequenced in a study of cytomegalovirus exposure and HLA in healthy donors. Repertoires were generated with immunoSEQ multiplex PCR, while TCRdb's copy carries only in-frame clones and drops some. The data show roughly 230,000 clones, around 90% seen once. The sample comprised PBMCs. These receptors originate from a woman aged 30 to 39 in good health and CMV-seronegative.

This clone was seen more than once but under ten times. CDR3 coding DNA: TGTGCCAGCAGCTTAGTTCCAGGGTTGAACACTGAAGCTTTCTTT. It is translated as CASSLVPGLNTEAFF. V and J are TRBV11-1 and TRBJ1-1; tentatively, D is TRBD1 (5 bases). The CDR3 is 15 amino acids. V shed 1 base and J shed 0 bases, with 9 bases lying between them. CDR1 and CDR2 from the germline V gene are SGHAT and FQDESV (reference sequence).

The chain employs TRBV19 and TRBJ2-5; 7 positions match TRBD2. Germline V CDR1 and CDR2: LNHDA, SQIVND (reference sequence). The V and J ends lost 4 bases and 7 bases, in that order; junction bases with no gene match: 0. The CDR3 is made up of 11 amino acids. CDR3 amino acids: CASSREGTQYF. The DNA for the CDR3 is TGTGCCAGTAGTAGGGAGGGGACCCAGTACTTC.

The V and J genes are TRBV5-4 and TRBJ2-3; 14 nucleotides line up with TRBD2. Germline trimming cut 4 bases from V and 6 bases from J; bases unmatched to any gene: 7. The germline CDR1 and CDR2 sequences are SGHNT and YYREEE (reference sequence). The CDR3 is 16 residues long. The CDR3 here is CASSHGLAGGLDTQYF. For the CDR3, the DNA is TGTGCCAGCAGCCACGGACTAGCGGGAGGATTGGATACGCAGTATTTT. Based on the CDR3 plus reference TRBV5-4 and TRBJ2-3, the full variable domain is ETGVTQSPTHLIKTRGQQVTLRCSSQSGHNTVSWYQQALGQGPQFIFQYYREEENGRGNFPPRFSGLQFPNYSSELNVNALELDDSALYLCASSHGLAGGLDTQYFGPGTRLTVL.

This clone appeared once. The CDR3: CASPSTDTQYF. The CDR3 bases are TGTGCCAGCCCCAGCACAGATACGCAGTATTTT. This chain links TRBV7-9 with TRBJ2-3; no clear D. Germline V lookup: CDR1 SEHNR, CDR2 FQNEAQ (reference sequence). The V end was cut by 8 bases, the J end by 0 bases, with 3 bases between. This CDR3 is 11 amino acids long. Filled out from reference TRBV7-9 and TRBJ2-3, the complete variable domain reads DTGVSQNPRHKITKRGQNVTFRCDPISEHNRLYWYRQTLGQGPEFLTYFQNEAQLEKSRLLSDRFSAERPKGSFSTLEIQRTEQGDSAMYLCASPSTDTQYFGPGTRLTVL.

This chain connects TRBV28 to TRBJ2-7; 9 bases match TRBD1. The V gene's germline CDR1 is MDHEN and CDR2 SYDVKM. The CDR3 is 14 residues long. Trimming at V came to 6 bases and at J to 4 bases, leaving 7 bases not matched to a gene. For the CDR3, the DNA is TGTGCCAGCAGCCGGACAGGGGAAGTGTACGAGCAGTACTTC. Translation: CASSRTGEVYEQYF.

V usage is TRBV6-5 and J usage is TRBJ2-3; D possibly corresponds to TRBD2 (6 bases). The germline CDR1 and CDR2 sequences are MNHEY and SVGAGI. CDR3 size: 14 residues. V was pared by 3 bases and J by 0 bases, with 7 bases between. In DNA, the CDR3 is TGTGCCAGCAGTTATACTAGCAGCACAGATACGCAGTATTTT. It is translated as CASSYTSSTDTQYF.

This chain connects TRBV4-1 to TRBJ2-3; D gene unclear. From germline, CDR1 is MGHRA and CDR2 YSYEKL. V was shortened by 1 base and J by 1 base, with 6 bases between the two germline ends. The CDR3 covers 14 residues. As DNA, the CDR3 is TGCGCCAGCAGCCAAGGTCCGGGCACAGATACGCAGTATTTT. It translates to CASSQGPGTDTQYF.

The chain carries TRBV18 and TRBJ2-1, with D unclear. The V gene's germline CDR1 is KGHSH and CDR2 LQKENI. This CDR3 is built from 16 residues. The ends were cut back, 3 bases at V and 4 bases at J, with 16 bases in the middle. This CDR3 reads CASSPPYVLGYNEQFF. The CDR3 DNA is TGTGCCAGCTCACCGCCGTATGTTTTAGGTTACAATGAGCAGTTCTTC.

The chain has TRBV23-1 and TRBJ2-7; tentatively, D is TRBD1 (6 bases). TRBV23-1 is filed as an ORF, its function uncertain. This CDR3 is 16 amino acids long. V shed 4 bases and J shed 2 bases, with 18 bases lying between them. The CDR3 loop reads CASSPPQGSWPYEQYF. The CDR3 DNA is TGCGCCAGCAGTCCCCCTCAGGGGAGTTGGCCCTACGAGCAGTACTTC.

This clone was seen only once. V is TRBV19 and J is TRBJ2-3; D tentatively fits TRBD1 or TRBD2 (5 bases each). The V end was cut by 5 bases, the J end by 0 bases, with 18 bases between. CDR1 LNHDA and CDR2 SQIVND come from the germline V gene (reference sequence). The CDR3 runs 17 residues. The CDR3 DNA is TGTGCCAGTAGTCTCTCTGACGGGACGGCGAGCACAGATACGCAGTATTTT. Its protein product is CASSLSDGTASTDTQYF.

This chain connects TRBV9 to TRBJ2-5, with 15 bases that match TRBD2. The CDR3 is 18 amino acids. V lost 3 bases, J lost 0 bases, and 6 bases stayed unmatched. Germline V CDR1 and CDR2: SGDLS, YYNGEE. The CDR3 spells CASSGPGLAGGNQETQYF. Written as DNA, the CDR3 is TGTGCCAGCAGCGGACCGGGACTAGCGGGAGGTAACCAAGAGACCCAGTACTTC.

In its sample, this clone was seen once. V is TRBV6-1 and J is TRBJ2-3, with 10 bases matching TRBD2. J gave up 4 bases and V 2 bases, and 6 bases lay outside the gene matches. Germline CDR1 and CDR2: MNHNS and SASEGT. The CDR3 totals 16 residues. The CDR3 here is CASSEWPSGSADTQYF. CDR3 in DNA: TGTGCCAGCAGTGAATGGCCTAGCGGGAGTGCAGATACGCAGTATTTT.

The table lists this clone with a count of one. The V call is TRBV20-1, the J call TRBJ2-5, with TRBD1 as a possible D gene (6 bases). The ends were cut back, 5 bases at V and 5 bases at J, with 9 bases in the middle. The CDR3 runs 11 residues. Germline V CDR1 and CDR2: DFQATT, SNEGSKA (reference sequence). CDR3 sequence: CSAPTGETQYF. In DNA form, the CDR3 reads TGCAGTGCTCCCACAGGGGAGACCCAGTACTTC.

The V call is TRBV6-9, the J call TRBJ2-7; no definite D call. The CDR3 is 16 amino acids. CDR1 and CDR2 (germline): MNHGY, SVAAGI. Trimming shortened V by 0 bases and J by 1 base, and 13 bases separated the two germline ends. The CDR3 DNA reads TGTGCCAGCAGTTATTCGGCCCAGAAACTGTCCTACGAGCAGTACTTC. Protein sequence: CASSYSAQKLSYEQYF.

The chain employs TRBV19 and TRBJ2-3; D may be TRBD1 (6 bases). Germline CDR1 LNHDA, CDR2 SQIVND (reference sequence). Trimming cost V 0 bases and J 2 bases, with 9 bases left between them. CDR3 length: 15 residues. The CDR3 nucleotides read TGTGCCAGTAGTATAGAGGGGGCTGACACAGATACGCAGTATTTT. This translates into CASSIEGADTDTQYF.

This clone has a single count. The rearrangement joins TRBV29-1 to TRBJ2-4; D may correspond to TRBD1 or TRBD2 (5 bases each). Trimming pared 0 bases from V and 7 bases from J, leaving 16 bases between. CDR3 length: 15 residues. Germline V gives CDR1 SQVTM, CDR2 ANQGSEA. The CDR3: CSVEERVGPPNIQYF. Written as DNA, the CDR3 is TGCAGCGTTGAAGAGAGGGTGGGACCACCGAACATTCAGTACTTC.

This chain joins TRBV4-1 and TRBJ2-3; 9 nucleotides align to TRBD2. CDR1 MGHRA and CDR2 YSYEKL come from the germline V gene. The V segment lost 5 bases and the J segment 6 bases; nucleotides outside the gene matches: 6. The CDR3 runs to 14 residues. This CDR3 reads CASSGSGSSDTQYF. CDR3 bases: TGCGCCAGCAGCGGTAGCGGGAGCTCGGATACGCAGTATTTT.

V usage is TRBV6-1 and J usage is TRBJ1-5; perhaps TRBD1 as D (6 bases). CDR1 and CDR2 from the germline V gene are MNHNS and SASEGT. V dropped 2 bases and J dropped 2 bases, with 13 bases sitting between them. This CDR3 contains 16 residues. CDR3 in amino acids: CASSELGAMGNQPQHF. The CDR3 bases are TGTGCCAGCAGTGAATTGGGGGCAATGGGCAATCAGCCCCAGCATTTT.

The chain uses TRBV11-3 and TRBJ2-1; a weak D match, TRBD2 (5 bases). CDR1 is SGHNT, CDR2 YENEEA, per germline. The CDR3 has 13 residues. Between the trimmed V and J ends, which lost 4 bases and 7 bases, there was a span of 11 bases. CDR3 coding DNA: TGTGCCAGCAGCTCTACTAGGTTTAATGAGCAGTTCTTC. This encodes CASSSTRFNEQFF. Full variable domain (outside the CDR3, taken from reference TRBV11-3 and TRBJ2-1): EAGVVQSPRYKIIEKKQPVAFWCNPISGHNTLYWYLQNLGQGPELLIRYENEEAVDDSQLPKDRFSAERLKGVDSTLKIQPAELGDSAVYLCASSSTRFNEQFFGPGTRLTVL.

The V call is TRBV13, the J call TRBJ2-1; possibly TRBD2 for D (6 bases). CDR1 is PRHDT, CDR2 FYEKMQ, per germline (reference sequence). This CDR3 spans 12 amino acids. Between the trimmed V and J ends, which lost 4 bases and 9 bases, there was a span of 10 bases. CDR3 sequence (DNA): TGTGCCAGCAGCTCTTCCGGGGGTGAGCAGTTCTTC. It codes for CASSSSGGEQFF.

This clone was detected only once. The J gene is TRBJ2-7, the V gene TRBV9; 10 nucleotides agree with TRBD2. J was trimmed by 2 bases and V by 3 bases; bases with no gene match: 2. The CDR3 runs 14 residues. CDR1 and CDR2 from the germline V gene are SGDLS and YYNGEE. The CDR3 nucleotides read TGTGCCAGCAGCGGTAGCGGGGGGACCTACGAGCAGTACTTC. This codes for CASSGSGGTYEQYF.

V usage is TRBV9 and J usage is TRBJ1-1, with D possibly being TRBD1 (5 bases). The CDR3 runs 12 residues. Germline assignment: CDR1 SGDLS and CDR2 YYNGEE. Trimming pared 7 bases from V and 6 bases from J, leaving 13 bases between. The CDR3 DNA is TGTGCCAGCGGGGCGAGTGAGTCTGAAGCTTTCTTT. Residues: CASGASESEAFF.

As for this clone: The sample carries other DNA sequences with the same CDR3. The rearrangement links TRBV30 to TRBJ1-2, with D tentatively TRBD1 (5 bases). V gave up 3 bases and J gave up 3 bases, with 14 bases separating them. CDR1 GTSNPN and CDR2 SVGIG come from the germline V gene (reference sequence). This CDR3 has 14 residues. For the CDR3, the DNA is TGTGCCTGGAGCCAAGGAGGGGTGGACTATGGCTACACCTTC. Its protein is CAWSQGGVDYGYTF.

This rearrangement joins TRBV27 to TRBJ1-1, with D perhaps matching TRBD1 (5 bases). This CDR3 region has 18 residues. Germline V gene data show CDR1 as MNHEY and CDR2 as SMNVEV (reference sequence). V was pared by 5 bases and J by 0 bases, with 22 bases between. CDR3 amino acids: CASSPRGGVGAMNTEAFF. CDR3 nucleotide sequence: TGTGCCAGCAGTCCGCGCGGTGGGGTTGGGGCAATGAACACTGAAGCTTTCTTT.

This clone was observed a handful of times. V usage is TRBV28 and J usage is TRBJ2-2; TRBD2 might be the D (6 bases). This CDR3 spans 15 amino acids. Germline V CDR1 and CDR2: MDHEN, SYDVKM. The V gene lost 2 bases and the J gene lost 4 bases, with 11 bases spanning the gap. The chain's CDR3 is CASSLRGTLTGELFF. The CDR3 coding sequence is TGTGCCAGCAGTTTACGGGGGACCCTCACCGGGGAGCTGTTTTTT.

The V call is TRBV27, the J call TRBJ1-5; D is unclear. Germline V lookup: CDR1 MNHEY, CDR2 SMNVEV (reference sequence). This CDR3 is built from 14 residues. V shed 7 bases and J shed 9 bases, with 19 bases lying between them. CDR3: CASTRGRLSLPQHF. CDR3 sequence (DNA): TGTGCCAGCACCCGAGGGCGGCTTTCACTGCCCCAGCATTTT.

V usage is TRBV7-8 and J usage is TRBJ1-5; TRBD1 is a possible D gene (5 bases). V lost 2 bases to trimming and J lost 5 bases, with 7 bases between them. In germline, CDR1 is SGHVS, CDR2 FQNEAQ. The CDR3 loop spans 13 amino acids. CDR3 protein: CASSLWGHQPQHF. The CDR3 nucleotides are TGTGCCAGCAGCTTATGGGGCCATCAGCCCCAGCATTTT.

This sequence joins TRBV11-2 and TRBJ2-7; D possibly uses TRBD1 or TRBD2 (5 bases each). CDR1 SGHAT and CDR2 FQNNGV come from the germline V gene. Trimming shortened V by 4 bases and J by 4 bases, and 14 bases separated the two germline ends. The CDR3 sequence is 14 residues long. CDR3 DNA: TGTGCCAGCAGCTCGGGACCAGGCGGTTACGAGCAGTACTTC. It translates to CASSSGPGGYEQYF.